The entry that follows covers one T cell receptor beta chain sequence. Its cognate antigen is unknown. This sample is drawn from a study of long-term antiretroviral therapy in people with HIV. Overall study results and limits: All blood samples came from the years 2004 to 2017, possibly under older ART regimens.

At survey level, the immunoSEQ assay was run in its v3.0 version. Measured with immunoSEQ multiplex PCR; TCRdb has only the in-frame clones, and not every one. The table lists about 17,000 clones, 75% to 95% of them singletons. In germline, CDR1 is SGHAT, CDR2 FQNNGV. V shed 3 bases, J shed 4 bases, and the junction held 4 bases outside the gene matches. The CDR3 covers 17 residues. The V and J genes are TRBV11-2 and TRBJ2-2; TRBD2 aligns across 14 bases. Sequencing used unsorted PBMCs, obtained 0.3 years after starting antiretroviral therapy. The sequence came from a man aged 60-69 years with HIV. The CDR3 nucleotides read TGTGCCAGCAGCTTGGGACTAGCGGGAGTCGGCACCGGGGAGCTGTTTTTT. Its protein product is CASSLGLAGVGTGELFF.